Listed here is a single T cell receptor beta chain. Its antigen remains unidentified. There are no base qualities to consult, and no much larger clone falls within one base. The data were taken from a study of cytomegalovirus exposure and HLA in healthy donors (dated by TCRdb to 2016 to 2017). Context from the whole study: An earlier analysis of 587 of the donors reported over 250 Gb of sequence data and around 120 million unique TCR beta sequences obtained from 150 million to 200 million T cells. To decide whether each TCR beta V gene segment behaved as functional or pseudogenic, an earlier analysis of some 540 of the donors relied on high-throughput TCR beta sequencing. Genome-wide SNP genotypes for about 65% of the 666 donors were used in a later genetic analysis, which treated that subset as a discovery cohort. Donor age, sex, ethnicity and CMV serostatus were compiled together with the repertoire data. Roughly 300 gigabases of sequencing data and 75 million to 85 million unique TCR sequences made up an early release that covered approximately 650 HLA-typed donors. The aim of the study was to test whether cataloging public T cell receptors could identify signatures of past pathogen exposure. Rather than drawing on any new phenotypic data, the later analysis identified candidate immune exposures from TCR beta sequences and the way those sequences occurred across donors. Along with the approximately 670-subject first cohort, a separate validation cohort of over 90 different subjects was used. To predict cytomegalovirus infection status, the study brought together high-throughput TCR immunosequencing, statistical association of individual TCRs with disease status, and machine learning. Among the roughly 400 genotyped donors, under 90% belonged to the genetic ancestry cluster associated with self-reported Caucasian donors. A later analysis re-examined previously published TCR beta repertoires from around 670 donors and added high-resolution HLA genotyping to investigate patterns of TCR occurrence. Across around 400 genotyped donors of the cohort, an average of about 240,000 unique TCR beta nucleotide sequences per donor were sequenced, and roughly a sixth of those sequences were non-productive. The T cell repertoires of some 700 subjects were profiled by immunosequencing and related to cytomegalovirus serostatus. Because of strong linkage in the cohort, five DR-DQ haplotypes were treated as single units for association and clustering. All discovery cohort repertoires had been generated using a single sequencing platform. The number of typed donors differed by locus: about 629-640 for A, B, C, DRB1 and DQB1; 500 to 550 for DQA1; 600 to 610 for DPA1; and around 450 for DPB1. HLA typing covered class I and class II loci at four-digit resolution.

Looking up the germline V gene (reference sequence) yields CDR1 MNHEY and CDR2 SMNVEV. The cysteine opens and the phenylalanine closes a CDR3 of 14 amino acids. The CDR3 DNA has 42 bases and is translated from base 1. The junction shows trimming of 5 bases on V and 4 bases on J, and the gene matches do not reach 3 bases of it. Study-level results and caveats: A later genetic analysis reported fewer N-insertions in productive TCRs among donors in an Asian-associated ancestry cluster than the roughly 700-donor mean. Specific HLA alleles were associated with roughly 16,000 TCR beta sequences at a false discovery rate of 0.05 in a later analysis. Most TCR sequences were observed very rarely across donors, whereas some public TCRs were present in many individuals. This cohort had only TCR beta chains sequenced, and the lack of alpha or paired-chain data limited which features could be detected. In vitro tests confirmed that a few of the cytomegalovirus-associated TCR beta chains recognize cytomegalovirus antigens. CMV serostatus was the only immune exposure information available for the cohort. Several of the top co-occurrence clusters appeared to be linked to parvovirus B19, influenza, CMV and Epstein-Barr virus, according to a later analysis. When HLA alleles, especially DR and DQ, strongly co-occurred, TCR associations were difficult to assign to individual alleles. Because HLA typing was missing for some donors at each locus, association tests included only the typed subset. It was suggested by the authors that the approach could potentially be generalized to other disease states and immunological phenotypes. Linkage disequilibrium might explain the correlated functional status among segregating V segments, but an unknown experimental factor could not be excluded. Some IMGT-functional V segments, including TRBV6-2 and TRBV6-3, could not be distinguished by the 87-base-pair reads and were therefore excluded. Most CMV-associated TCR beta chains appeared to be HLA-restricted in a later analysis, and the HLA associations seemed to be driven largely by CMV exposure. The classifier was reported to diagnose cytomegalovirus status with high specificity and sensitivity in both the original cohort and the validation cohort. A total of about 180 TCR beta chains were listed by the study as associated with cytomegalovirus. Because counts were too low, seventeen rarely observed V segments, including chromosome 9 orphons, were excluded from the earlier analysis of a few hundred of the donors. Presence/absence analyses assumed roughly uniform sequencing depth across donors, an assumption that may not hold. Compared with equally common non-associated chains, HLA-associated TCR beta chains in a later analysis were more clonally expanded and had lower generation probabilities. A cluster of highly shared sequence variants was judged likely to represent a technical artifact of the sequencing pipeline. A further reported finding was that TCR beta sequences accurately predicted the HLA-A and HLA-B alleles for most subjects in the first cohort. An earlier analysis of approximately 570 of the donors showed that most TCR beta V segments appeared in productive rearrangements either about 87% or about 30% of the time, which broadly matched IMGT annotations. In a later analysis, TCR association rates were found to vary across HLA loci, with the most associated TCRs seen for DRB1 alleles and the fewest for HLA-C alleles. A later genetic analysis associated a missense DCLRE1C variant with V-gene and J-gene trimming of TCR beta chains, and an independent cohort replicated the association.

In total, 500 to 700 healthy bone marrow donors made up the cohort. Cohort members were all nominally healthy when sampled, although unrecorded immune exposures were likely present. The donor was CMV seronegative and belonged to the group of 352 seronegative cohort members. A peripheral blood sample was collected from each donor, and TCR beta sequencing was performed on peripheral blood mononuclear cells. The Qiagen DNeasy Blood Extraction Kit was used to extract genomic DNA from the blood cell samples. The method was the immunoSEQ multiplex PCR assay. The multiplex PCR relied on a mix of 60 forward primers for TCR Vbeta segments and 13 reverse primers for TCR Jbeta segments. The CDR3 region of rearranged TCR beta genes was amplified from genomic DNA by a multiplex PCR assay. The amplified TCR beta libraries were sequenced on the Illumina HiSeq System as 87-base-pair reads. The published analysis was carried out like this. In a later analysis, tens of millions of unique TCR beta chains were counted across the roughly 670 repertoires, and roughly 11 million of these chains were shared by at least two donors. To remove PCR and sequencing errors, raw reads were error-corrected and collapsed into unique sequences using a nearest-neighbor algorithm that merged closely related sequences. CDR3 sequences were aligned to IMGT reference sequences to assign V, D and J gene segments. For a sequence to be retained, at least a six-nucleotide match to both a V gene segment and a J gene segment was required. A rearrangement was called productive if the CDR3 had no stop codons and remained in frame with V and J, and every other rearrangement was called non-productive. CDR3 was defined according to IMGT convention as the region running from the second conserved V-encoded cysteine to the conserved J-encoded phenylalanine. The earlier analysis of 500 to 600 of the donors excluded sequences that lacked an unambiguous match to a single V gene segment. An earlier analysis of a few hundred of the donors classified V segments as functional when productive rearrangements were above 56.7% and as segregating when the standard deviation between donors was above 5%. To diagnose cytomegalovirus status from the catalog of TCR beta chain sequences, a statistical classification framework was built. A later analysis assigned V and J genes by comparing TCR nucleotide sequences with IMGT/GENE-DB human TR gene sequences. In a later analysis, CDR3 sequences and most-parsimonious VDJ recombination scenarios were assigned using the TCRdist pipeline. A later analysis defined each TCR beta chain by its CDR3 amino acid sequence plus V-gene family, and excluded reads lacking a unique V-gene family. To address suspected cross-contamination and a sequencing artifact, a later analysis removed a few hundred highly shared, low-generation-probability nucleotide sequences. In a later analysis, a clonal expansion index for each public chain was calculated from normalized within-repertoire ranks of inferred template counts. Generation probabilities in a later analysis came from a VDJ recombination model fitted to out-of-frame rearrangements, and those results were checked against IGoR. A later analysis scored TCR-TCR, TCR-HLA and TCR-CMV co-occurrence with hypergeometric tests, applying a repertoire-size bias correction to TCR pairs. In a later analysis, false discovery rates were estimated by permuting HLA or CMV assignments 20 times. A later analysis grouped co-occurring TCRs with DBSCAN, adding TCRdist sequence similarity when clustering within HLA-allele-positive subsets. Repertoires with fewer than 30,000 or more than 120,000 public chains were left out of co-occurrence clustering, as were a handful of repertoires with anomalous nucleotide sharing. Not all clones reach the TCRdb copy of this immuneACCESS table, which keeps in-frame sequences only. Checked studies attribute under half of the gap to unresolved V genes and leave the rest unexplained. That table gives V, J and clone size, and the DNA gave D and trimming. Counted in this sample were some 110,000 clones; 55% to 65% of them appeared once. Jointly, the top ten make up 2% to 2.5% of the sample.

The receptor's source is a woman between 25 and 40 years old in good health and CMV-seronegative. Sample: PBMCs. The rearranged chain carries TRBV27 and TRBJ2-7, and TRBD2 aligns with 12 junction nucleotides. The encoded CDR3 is CASSMTSGRYEQYF. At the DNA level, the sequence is TGTGCCAGCAGTATGACTAGCGGGAGATACGAGCAGTACTTC.